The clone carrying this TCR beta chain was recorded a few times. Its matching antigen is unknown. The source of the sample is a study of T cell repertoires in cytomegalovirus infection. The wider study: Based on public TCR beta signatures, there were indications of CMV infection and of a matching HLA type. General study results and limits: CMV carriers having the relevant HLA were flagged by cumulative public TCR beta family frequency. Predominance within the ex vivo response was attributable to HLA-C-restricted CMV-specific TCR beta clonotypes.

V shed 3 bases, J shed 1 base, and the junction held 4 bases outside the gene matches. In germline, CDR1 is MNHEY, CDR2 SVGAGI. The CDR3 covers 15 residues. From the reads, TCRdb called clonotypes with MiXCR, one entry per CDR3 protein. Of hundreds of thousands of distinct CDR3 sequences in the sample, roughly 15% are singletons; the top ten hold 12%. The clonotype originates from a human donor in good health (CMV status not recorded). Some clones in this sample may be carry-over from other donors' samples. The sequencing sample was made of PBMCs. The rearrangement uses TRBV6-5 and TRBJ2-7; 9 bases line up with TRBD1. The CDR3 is CASSYGQGRSYEQYF. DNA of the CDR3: TGTGCCAGCAGTTATGGACAGGGGAGGTCCTACGAGCAGTACTTC.